These T cell receptor beta chains were read from a single sample in a study of cytomegalovirus exposure and HLA in healthy donors. Produced via immunoSEQ multiplex PCR; TCRdb's table is partial and in-frame only. Seen here are about 63,000 clones, approximately 82% observed once, and the top ten hold under 30%. Sequencing was performed on PBMCs. These receptors all come from a woman between 40 and 55 years old in good health and CMV-seropositive. Each CDR3 is given with its conserved first and last residue. The D gene is left open where the match is weak. Size is omitted from some rows. Given values are once, few, many or a class for expanded clones.

V	D	J	size	CDR3	DNA
TRBV6-1	.	TRBJ1-2	.	CASREIYGYTF	TGTGCCAGCAGGGAGATCTATGGCTACACCTTC
TRBV6-5	TRBD1	TRBJ2-2	.	CASSETGNGELFF	TGTGCCAGCAGTGAGACAGGGAACGGGGAGCTGTTTTTT
TRBV9	.	TRBJ2-7	.	CASSPEKRDMWIPDEQYF	TGTGCCAGCAGCCCCGAGAAGAGGGACATGTGGATTCCCGACGAGCAGTACTTC
TRBV5-1	.	TRBJ1-5	few	CASSIRGGSQPQHF	TGCGCCAGCAGCATAAGAGGGGGTAGCCAGCCCCAGCATTTT
TRBV6-5	.	TRBJ2-1	.	CASTRPGLNNEQFF	TGTGCCAGCACCCGACCGGGTCTTAACAATGAGCAGTTCTTC
TRBV4-2	TRBD2	TRBJ2-1	few	CASSQEASGVYNEQFF	TGTGCCAGCAGCCAAGAGGCTAGCGGAGTCTACAATGAGCAGTTCTTC
TRBV4-1	TRBD2	TRBJ2-7	.	CASSLATSGGTYEQYF	TGCGCCAGCAGCCTAGCTACTAGCGGGGGGACCTACGAGCAGTACTTC
TRBV28	.	TRBJ2-3	.	CASRGAGGTDTQYF	TGTGCCAGCAGGGGGGCGGGGGGCACAGATACGCAGTATTTT
TRBV6-4	.	TRBJ2-2	.	CASSDSMVGATGELFF	TGTGCCAGCAGTGACTCGATGGTCGGTGCCACCGGGGAGCTGTTTTTT
TRBV18	.	TRBJ2-5	.	CASSPAGRYPNF	TGTGCCAGCTCCCCCGCGGGCCGCTACCCCAACTTC
TRBV27	.	TRBJ1-2	.	CASSLNRANYGYTF	TGCGCCAGCAGTCTCAACAGAGCTAACTATGGCTACACCTTC
TRBV4-1	.	TRBJ2-7	.	CASSQIDIPAYEQYF	TGCGCCAGCAGCCAGATAGACATCCCCGCCTACGAGCAGTACTTC
TRBV19	.	TRBJ1-4	.	CASSTVSATNEKLFF	TGTGCCAGTAGTACGGTCTCTGCAACTAATGAAAAACTGTTTTTT
TRBV30	TRBD1	TRBJ2-2	.	CAWSRDRTGMTGELFF	TGTGCCTGGAGTCGAGACCGGACAGGGATGACCGGGGAGCTGTTTTTT
TRBV30	TRBD1	TRBJ1-5	large	CAAGQDNQPQHF	TGTGCCGCGGGACAGGACAATCAGCCCCAGCATTTT
TRBV7-8	.	TRBJ1-5	.	CASSSNRANSNQPQHF	TGTGCCAGCAGTTCGAACAGGGCCAACAGCAATCAGCCCCAGCATTTT
TRBV9	.	TRBJ2-2	.	CASTREDGVTGELFF	TGTGCCAGCACCAGGGAGGACGGGGTGACCGGGGAGCTGTTTTTT
TRBV9	.	TRBJ1-3	.	CASSEQVISGNTIYF	TGTGCCAGCAGCGAGCAGGTTATCTCTGGAAACACCATATATTTT